This T cell receptor beta chain was captured by sequencing in a study of blood T cell repertoires in COVID-19. Authors' analysis steps: Reference gene primer amplification gave nucleated cell count estimates. Clones were sequenced by immunoSEQ multiplex PCR, and TCRdb holds only the in-frame ones, with some missing. V and J calls and clone size come straight from that table; D and trimming were deduced from the DNA. This sample yields over 250,000 clones, of which more than 90% are seen a single time; roughly 2.6% belongs to the top ten. Cohort placement rested on clinical history that participants reported themselves. Donors in Cohort 3 counted as recovered after two negative PCRs, clearance, or symptom resolution. The sequencing sample was made of PBMCs or T cells enriched from blood (not recorded which). The clonotype originates from a man aged 55 to 70 who had recovered from COVID-19.

CDR3 loop: CASSHTLQGWETQYF. The CDR3 bases are TGTGCCAGCAGTCACACCCTACAGGGCTGGGAGACCCAGTACTTC. This chain links TRBV6-2 or TRBV6-3 with TRBJ2-5; a weak D match, TRBD1 (6 bases). Trimming took 5 bases from V and 5 from J, leaving 18 bases between them. CDR1 is MNHEY and CDR2 is SVGEGT in the germline V gene. CDR3 length: 15 residues.